The 21 T cell receptor beta chains presented below share a single source sample, sequenced in a study of PD-1 blockade in classical Hodgkin lymphoma. Sample time point: cycle 4 day 1 (C4D1), after 6 weeks of nivolumab. Every single patient, without exception, relapsed after autologous stem cell transplantation, and brentuximab vedotin exposure varied. Isolation of CD4+ T cells from thawed PBMCs was performed by magnetic negative selection. This table comes from immunoSEQ multiplex PCR, and its TCRdb copy is limited to in-frame clones, with some not included. This sample has 25,000 to 30,000 clones, with approximately 80% found just once. This sample comprised CD4+ T cells from blood, obtained before the fourth cycle of nivolumab. These receptors were taken from a human donor with classical Hodgkin lymphoma.

This chain uses TRBV6-5 with TRBJ1-2; 7 nucleotides agree with TRBD1. The J segment lost 8 bases and the V segment lost 5 bases, leaving 11 bases of the junction unmatched. Germline loops: CDR1 MNHEY, CDR2 SVGAGI. This CDR3 has 14 amino acids. CDR3 protein: CASSTRDSAEGYTF. The CDR3 DNA follows: TGTGCCAGCAGTACCAGGGACAGTGCGGAGGGCTACACCTTC.

The chain is built from TRBV2 and TRBJ1-4; weak D call: TRBD1 (5 bases). The V gene lost 4 bases and the J gene lost 3 bases, with 9 bases spanning the gap. CDR1 is SNHLY and CDR2 is FYNNEI in the germline V gene. The length of the CDR3 is 14 residues. The CDR3 region is CASSGRGPNEKLFF. The CDR3 DNA follows: TGTGCCAGCAGTGGGCGGGGCCCTAATGAAAAACTGTTTTTT.

V usage is TRBV30 and J usage is TRBJ1-6; D not certain. The CDR3 sequence is 13 residues long. V lost 8 bases and J 10 bases, leaving 18 bases between the germline ends. CDR1 is GTSNPN and CDR2 is SVGIG in the germline V gene (reference sequence). CDR3 bases: TGTGCCCGTCTCGAGCAGGCGGGGTCACCCCTCCACTTT. This translates into CARLEQAGSPLHF. Full variable domain (outside the CDR3, taken from reference TRBV30 and TRBJ1-6): SQTIHQWPATLVQPVGSPLSLECTVEGTSNPNLYWYRQAAGRGLQLLFYSVGIGQISSEVPQNLSASRPQDRQFILSSKKLLLSDSGFYLCARLEQAGSPLHFGNGTRLTVT.

The chain links TRBV5-1 to TRBJ1-4; no firm D call. V lost 2 bases and J lost 4, with 12 bases in between. The CDR3 has 15 residues. CDR1 is SGHRS and CDR2 is YFSETQ in the germline V gene. As DNA, the CDR3 is TGCGCCAGCAGCTTCTTGCCTGGGATTAATGAAAAACTGTTTTTT. Its protein product is CASSFLPGINEKLFF.

V and J are TRBV19 and TRBJ2-7, with 10 positions matching TRBD1. J was trimmed by 5 bases and V by 6 bases; bases with no gene match: 10. The CDR3 is 15 residues long. Germline V gives CDR1 LNHDA, CDR2 SQIVND (reference sequence). The CDR3 nucleotides are TGTGCCAGTAGCGGGGGGACAGGGGCTTGGGACGAGCAGTACTTC. This gives the protein CASSGGTGAWDEQYF.

This rearrangement joins TRBV28 to TRBJ1-1; TRBD1 might be the D (5 bases). Trimming left V 7 bases short and J 13 bases short, with 19 bases between. The CDR3 length is 12 residues. CDR1 is MDHEN and CDR2 is SYDVKM in the germline V gene. The CDR3 sequence: CASTISGGMGFF. The DNA for the CDR3 is TGTGCCAGCACCATCAGTGGGGGAATGGGTTTCTTT.

This chain joins TRBV29-1 and TRBJ1-1, with D uncertain. This CDR3 spans 13 amino acids. V was trimmed by 5 bases and J by 0 bases, leaving 10 bases between them. Germline V CDR1 and CDR2: SQVTM, ANQGSEA. The DNA of the CDR3 is TGCAGCGTTCACACCTTACTGAACACTGAAGCTTTCTTT. Amino acids: CSVHTLLNTEAFF.

The rearrangement joins TRBV2 to TRBJ1-6; TRBD1 matches at 10 bases. Germline assignment: CDR1 SNHLY and CDR2 FYNNEI. The CDR3 runs to 12 residues. Trimming took 8 bases from V and 8 from J; bases not matched to a gene: 0. DNA of the CDR3: TGTGCCAGCGGGACAGGGGATTCACCCCTCCACTTT. Translation gives CASGTGDSPLHF.

The chain uses TRBV7-9 and TRBJ1-1; D possibly corresponds to TRBD1 (6 bases). The CDR3 length is 14 residues. Trimming stripped 4 bases from V and 6 bases from J, with 15 bases between. CDR1 and CDR2 (germline): SEHNR, FQNEAQ (reference sequence). The CDR3 sequence: CASSWGDRTAEAFF. The CDR3 coding sequence is TGTGCCAGCAGCTGGGGCGATAGGACAGCTGAAGCTTTCTTT. The variable domain in full, completed from reference TRBV7-9 and TRBJ1-1, reads DTGVSQNPRHKITKRGQNVTFRCDPISEHNRLYWYRQTLGQGPEFLTYFQNEAQLEKSRLLSDRFSAERPKGSFSTLEIQRTEQGDSAMYLCASSWGDRTAEAFFGQGTRLTVV.

This sequence joins TRBV5-1 and TRBJ2-5; no definite D call. Germline lookup yields CDR1 SGHRS and CDR2 YFSETQ. The CDR3 length is 15 residues. Trimming pared 2 bases from V and 4 bases from J, leaving 15 bases between. The CDR3 loop reads CASSLSGWGSETQYF. The CDR3 nucleotides read TGCGCCAGCAGCTTATCAGGATGGGGATCAGAGACCCAGTACTTC.

The chain employs TRBV6-6 and TRBJ1-1; no clear D. Germline V lookup: CDR1 MNHNY, CDR2 SVGAGI (reference sequence). V shed 0 bases and J shed 5 bases, with 13 bases lying between them. The CDR3 consists of 15 residues. CDR3 region: CASSYSRGQETEAFF. The CDR3 DNA reads as TGTGCCAGCAGTTACTCGCGGGGTCAGGAGACTGAAGCTTTCTTT.

The chain links TRBV5-1 to TRBJ1-4; TRBD1 matches 7 bases. J was trimmed by 7 bases and V by 5 bases; bases with no gene match: 11. This CDR3 has 15 amino acids. The germline V gene encodes CDR1 SGHRS and CDR2 YFSETQ. CDR3 amino acids: CASRRDRVASEKLFF. In nucleotides, the CDR3 is TGCGCCAGCAGGCGCGACAGGGTCGCGAGTGAAAAACTGTTTTTT. The full variable domain, completed using reference TRBV5-1 and TRBJ1-4, is KAGVTQTPRYLIKTRGQQVTLSCSPISGHRSVSWYQQTPGQGLQFLFEYFSETQRNKGNFPGRFSGRQFSNSRSEMNVSTLELGDSALYLCASRRDRVASEKLFFGSGTQLSVL.

The chain joins TRBV5-1 to TRBJ1-2, with 7 nucleotides matching TRBD1. The CDR3 totals 14 residues. V shed 1 base and J 3 bases; nucleotides not matched to a gene: 3. Germline V gene sequence: CDR1 SGHRS, CDR2 YFSETQ. The CDR3: CASSLTGDDYGYTF. CDR3 DNA: TGCGCCAGCAGCTTGACAGGGGACGACTATGGCTACACCTTC.

This clone was seen once. The genes are TRBV29-1 and TRBJ1-2; possibly TRBD1 for D (6 bases). The CDR3 length is 13 residues. Germline CDR1 SQVTM, CDR2 ANQGSEA. V gave up 7 bases and J gave up 4 bases, with 16 bases separating them. This CDR3 reads CSDHPGHLYGYTF. In nucleotides, the CDR3 is TGCAGCGACCATCCGGGACACCTCTATGGCTACACCTTC.

The CDR3 DNA reads as TGTGCCAGCAGCCCCTACAGCGGGGGGGCGACCGGGGAGCTGTTTTTT. Translated, it gives CASSPYSGGATGELFF. The chain is built from TRBV7-2 and TRBJ2-2, with 10 nucleotides matching TRBD2. V shed 5 bases, J shed 5 bases, and the junction held 8 bases outside the gene matches. This CDR3 is built from 16 residues. Germline values: CDR1 SGHTA, CDR2 FQGNSA. The complete variable domain, with remaining parts taken from reference TRBV7-2 and TRBJ2-2, reads GAGVSQSPSNKVTEKGKDVELRCDPISGHTALYWYRQSLGQGLEFLIYFQGNSAPDKSGLPSDRFSAERTGGSVSTLTIQRTQQEDSAVYLCASSPYSGGATGELFFGEGSRLTVL.

In DNA form, the CDR3 reads TGCGCCAGCAGCACAGATACGCAGTATTTT. This codes for CASSTDTQYF. The V and J genes are TRBV10-1 and TRBJ2-3, with D unresolved. The germline V gene has CDR1 WNHNN and CDR2 SYGVQD (reference sequence). The CDR3 has 10 residues. V dropped 6 bases and J dropped 2 bases, with 0 bases sitting between them.

The chain recombines TRBV5-1 with TRBJ2-3; D remains ambiguous. The germline CDR1 and CDR2 sequences are SGHRS and YFSETQ. The CDR3 runs to 13 residues. Trimming pared 3 bases from V and 6 bases from J, leaving 11 bases between. The CDR3 loop is CASSSDSWDTQYF. Written as DNA, the CDR3 is TGCGCCAGCAGCTCCGACTCCTGGGATACGCAGTATTTT. Full variable domain (missing parts from reference TRBV5-1 and TRBJ2-3): KAGVTQTPRYLIKTRGQQVTLSCSPISGHRSVSWYQQTPGQGLQFLFEYFSETQRNKGNFPGRFSGRQFSNSRSEMNVSTLELGDSALYLCASSSDSWDTQYFGPGTRLTVL.

The chain links TRBV7-9 to TRBJ2-7; tentative D call: TRBD1 (5 bases). V lost 3 bases and J 6 bases, leaving 9 bases between the germline ends. Germline loops: CDR1 SEHNR, CDR2 FQNEAQ (reference sequence). The CDR3 spans 12 residues. CDR3 loop: CASSLAGIEQYF. In nucleotides, the CDR3 is TGTGCCAGCAGCTTGGCAGGGATCGAGCAGTACTTC.

This clone has more than one count but fewer than ten. The chain has TRBV28 and TRBJ2-7, with D possibly being TRBD2 (5 bases). V lost 4 bases, J lost 2 bases, and 18 bases lay in between. This CDR3 comprises 16 residues. The germline V gene has CDR1 MDHEN and CDR2 SYDVKM. CDR3 DNA sequence: TGTGCCAGCAGTTCCCTTCTAAGGACTGGGACCTACGAGCAGTACTTC. Its translation is CASSSLLRTGTYEQYF.

This clone appeared a few times. This chain links TRBV5-1 with TRBJ1-2; 12 bases line up with TRBD1. CDR1 SGHRS and CDR2 YFSETQ come from the germline V gene. The J segment lost 7 bases and the V segment lost 0 bases, leaving 4 bases of the junction unmatched. The CDR3 consists of 15 residues. This CDR3 is CASSLDGTGGVGYTF. The CDR3 region has the DNA TGCGCCAGCAGCTTGGATGGGACAGGGGGCGTTGGCTACACCTTC.

This sequence joins TRBV28 and TRBJ1-3; 9 nucleotides agree with TRBD1. J was trimmed by 0 bases and V by 6 bases; bases with no gene match: 9. Germline CDR1 and CDR2: MDHEN and SYDVKM. This CDR3 comprises 17 residues. The CDR3 here is CASSPPDRGFSGNTIYF. Written as DNA, the CDR3 is TGTGCCAGCAGCCCCCCCGACAGGGGGTTCTCTGGAAACACCATATATTTT.